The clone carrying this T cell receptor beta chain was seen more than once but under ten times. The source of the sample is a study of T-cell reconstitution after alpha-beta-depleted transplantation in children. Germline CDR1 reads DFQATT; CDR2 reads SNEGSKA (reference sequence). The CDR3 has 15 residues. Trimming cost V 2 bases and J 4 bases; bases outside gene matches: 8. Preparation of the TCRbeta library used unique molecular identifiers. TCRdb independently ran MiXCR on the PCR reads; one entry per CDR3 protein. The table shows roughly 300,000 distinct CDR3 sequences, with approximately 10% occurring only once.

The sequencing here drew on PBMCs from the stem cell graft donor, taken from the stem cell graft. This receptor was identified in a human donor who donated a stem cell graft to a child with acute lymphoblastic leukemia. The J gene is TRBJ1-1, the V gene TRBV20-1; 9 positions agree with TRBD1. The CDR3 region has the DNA TGCAGTGCTAGAACTCGGGACAGGGATCCCACTGAAGCTTTCTTT. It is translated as CSARTRDRDPTEAFF.